These 10 T cell receptor beta chains came from one sample sequenced in a study of cytomegalovirus exposure and HLA in healthy donors. 60 Vbeta and 13 Jbeta primers were used in PCR. Sequencing used immunoSEQ multiplex PCR; TCRdb keeps in-frame clones, though not all of them. Of 150,000 to 200,000 clones in the sample, 82% were seen once. Sequences were obtained from PBMCs. Receptors were obtained from a girl aged 10-17 years in good health and CMV-seropositive.

J is TRBJ1-1 and V is TRBV7-3, with 8 bases matching TRBD1. Unmatched junction bases numbered 5, after V lost 5 bases and J lost 0 bases. From germline, CDR1 is SGHTA and CDR2 FQGTGA. CDR3 length: 15 amino acids. The CDR3 reads CASSTLTGVNTEAFF. CDR3 sequence (DNA): TGTGCCAGCAGCACCCTGACAGGGGTGAACACTGAAGCTTTCTTT.

This chain joins TRBV7-8 and TRBJ2-1, with 9 bases fitting TRBD2. CDR3 length: 15 residues. With 6 bases clipped from V and 0 bases from J, the junction kept 3 bases outside the gene matches. Germline V lookup: CDR1 SGHVS, CDR2 FQNEAQ. The CDR3 is CASSSGGSSYNEQFF. The CDR3 DNA reads as TGTGCCAGCAGTAGCGGGGGAAGCTCCTACAATGAGCAGTTCTTC.

The chain has TRBV7-9 and TRBJ2-7, with TRBD2 matching 7 bases. From germline, CDR1 is SEHNR and CDR2 FQNEAQ (reference sequence). J was trimmed by 4 bases and V by 3 bases; bases with no gene match: 15. The CDR3 length is 17 residues. The CDR3 loop is CASSFDEGRGSSYEQYF. CDR3 sequence (DNA): TGTGCCAGCAGCTTTGATGAAGGGCGGGGGTCTTCTTACGAGCAGTACTTC.

This clone has just one count. The CDR3 here is CAWSVGRGVAKNIQYF. For the CDR3, the DNA is TGTGCCTGGAGTGTGGGCAGGGGAGTAGCCAAAAACATTCAGTACTTC. The chain couples TRBV30 to TRBJ2-4; possibly TRBD1 for D (6 bases). Germline CDR1 GTSNPN, CDR2 SVGIG (reference sequence). The CDR3 is 16 amino acids. Trimming removed 0 bases from V and 0 bases from J, with 12 bases in between. The whole variable domain, filled in from reference TRBV30 and TRBJ2-4, reads SQTIHQWPATLVQPVGSPLSLECTVEGTSNPNLYWYRQAAGRGLQLLFYSVGIGQISSEVPQNLSASRPQDRQFILSSKKLLLSDSGFYLCAWSVGRGVAKNIQYFGAGTRLSVL.

The chain couples TRBV11-2 to TRBJ1-1; TRBD1 is a possible D gene (6 bases). The V end was cut by 5 bases, the J end by 1 base, with 17 bases between. The CDR3 sequence is 16 residues long. CDR1 and CDR2 (germline): SGHAT, FQNNGV. CDR3 protein: CASSRTGGRGNTEAFF. The CDR3 bases are TGTGCCAGCAGCCGAACTGGGGGCCGCGGGAACACTGAAGCTTTCTTT.

This chain uses TRBV29-1 with TRBJ1-4, with a possible D match to TRBD1 (6 bases). Between the trimmed V and J ends, which lost 6 bases and 2 bases, there was a span of 13 bases. The CDR3 consists of 14 residues. Germline V gene sequence: CDR1 SQVTM, CDR2 ANQGSEA. The CDR3 protein is CSVVQGPTNEKLFF. The CDR3 coding sequence is TGCAGCGTGGTACAGGGCCCCACTAATGAAAAACTGTTTTTT.

The sample holds a few counts of this clone. CDR3 bases: TGTGCCAGCAGCCCACGTCTTGCTAGCGGGGCAGACAATGAGCAGTTCTTC. This codes for CASSPRLASGADNEQFF. The chain is built from TRBV11-3 and TRBJ2-1; 9 bases are a match to TRBD2. After removal of 5 bases from V and 5 bases from J, the junction contained 13 bases not matched to a gene. CDR1 and CDR2 from the germline V gene are SGHNT and YENEEA. The CDR3 loop spans 17 amino acids.

This clone has only a few counts. This sequence joins TRBV7-8 and TRBJ2-7; the match to TRBD2 covers 7 bases. The CDR3 has 13 residues. V shed 5 bases, J shed 0 bases, and the junction held 1 base outside the gene matches. Per germline, CDR1 SGHVS and CDR2 FQNEAQ. DNA for the CDR3: TGTGCCAGCAGCGGCGGGAGCTCCTACGAGCAGTACTTC. Protein sequence: CASSGGSSYEQYF.

The chain recombines TRBV7-3 with TRBJ2-3; 10 nucleotides align to TRBD2. V lost 2 bases to trimming and J lost 2 bases; unmatched junction nucleotides: 4. Germline-derived CDR1 and CDR2 are SGHTA and FQGTGA. This CDR3 has 16 residues. The CDR3 DNA follows: TGTGCCAGCAGCTTAGTTGGACTAGCGGACACAGATACGCAGTATTTT. Translated, it gives CASSLVGLADTDTQYF.

The rearrangement links TRBV28 to TRBJ1-3; TRBD1 is a possible D gene (6 bases). Trimming cost V 5 bases and J 2 bases, with 13 bases left between them. Per the germline V gene, CDR1 is MDHEN and CDR2 is SYDVKM. This CDR3 comprises 15 residues. CDR3 in amino acids: CASSPRGITGNTIYF. The DNA for the CDR3 is TGTGCCAGCAGTCCCAGGGGAATAACTGGAAACACCATATATTTT.